The 16 T cell receptor beta chains below all came from one sample that was sequenced in a study of blood T cells in healthy people across ages. A J-beta primer mix and a sample-barcoded 5' primer were used in a second PCR of about 7 to 12 cycles. TCRdb re-called the 5' RACE reads through MiXCR, storing one row per CDR3 protein. Of about a million distinct CDR3 sequences in the sample, roughly 51% were seen once. Sequenced: blood. These receptors all stem from a woman aged 55-70 years in good health.

The chain joins TRBV15 to TRBJ2-3, with TRBD1 matching over 7 bases. Losses at the gene ends were 1 base for V and 8 bases for J; bases not matched to a gene: 9. The CDR3 has 15 amino acids. CDR1 is LNHNV and CDR2 is YYDKDF in the germline V gene (reference sequence). DNA for the CDR3: TGTGCCACCAGCAGAGTAGAAGGGGGCTCGAGTACGCAGTATTTT. It yields the protein CATSRVEGGSSTQYF.

This chain links TRBV27 with TRBJ1-6, with 7 bases lining up with TRBD1. The CDR3 sequence is 18 residues long. Per the germline V gene, CDR1 is MNHEY and CDR2 is SMNVEV (reference sequence). After removal of 0 bases from V and 0 bases from J, the junction contained 5 bases not matched to a gene. Here the CDR3 DNA reads TGTGCCAGCAGTTTATCCCTCCAGGGGGGCTCCTATAATTCACCCCTCCACTTT. It translates to CASSLSLQGGSYNSPLHF.

In DNA, the CDR3 is TGTGCCAGCAAAGGAGCAGGCACTCGAGAGCAGTACTTC. Residues: CASKGAGTREQYF. This chain joins TRBV27 and TRBJ2-7; D call uncertain. Trimming removed 7 bases from V and 7 bases from J, with 17 bases in between. Germline CDR1 and CDR2: MNHEY and SMNVEV (reference sequence). CDR3 size: 13 residues.

The V and J genes are TRBV7-2 and TRBJ1-2; 7 bases agree with TRBD1. The CDR3 covers 14 residues. The germline gives CDR1 SGHTA, CDR2 FQGNSA. V was clipped by 4 bases and J by 4 bases; unmatched bases: 6. The CDR3 DNA sequence: TGTGCCAGCAGCTCCGTCCGGGACAGCTATGGCTACACCTTC. As protein: CASSSVRDSYGYTF.

This clonotype turned up a few times. The V and J genes are TRBV20-1 and TRBJ2-7; 9 nucleotides line up with TRBD2. V was clipped by 3 bases and J by 4 bases; unmatched bases: 7. The CDR3 length is 14 residues. Germline assignment: CDR1 DFQATT and CDR2 SNEGSKA (reference sequence). CDR3 in amino acids: CSARVASGNYEQYF. The DNA of the CDR3 is TGCAGTGCTAGGGTCGCTAGCGGGAATTACGAGCAGTACTTC.

This clonotype was found a few times. V is TRBV7-2 and J is TRBJ2-3, with a tentative D call TRBD2 (6 bases). Trimming left V 3 bases short and J 3 bases short, with 16 bases between. Germline values: CDR1 SGHTA, CDR2 FQGNSA. This CDR3 region has 16 residues. CDR3 DNA: TGTGCCAGCAGCTTCCGATCCGGGAGTGGGACAGATACGCAGTATTTT. Translation: CASSFRSGSGTDTQYF.

The rearrangement joins TRBV11-2 to TRBJ2-5, with TRBD2 matching 9 bases. The V gene end was trimmed by 1 base and the J gene end by 4 bases; junction bases not matched to a gene: 7. The CDR3 contains 16 residues. Germline V lookup: CDR1 SGHAT, CDR2 FQNNGV. The CDR3 coding sequence is TGTGCCAGCAGCTTAGGGACTAGCGTCGTGGGAGAGACCCAGTACTTC. Protein: CASSLGTSVVGETQYF.

The V and J genes are TRBV7-2 and TRBJ2-3; D is undetermined. The CDR3 length is 16 residues. Trimming shortened V by 3 bases and J by 0 bases, and 13 bases separated the two germline ends. CDR1 is SGHTA and CDR2 is FQGNSA in the germline V gene. The CDR3 DNA is TGTGCCAGCAGCTTCCCGACTCCTCTTAGCACAGATACGCAGTATTTT. Residues: CASSFPTPLSTDTQYF. The variable domain in full, with the rest retrieved from reference TRBV7-2 and TRBJ2-3, is GAGVSQSPSNKVTEKGKDVELRCDPISGHTALYWYRQSLGQGLEFLIYFQGNSAPDKSGLPSDRFSAERTGGSVSTLTIQRTQQEDSAVYLCASSFPTPLSTDTQYFGPGTRLTVL.

This clonotype was seen a handful of times. The genes are TRBV20-1 and TRBJ2-5; 7 bases match TRBD1. Germline V lookup: CDR1 DFQATT, CDR2 SNEGSKA (reference sequence). With 3 bases clipped from V and 3 bases from J, the junction kept 7 bases outside the gene matches. The CDR3 extends over 14 amino acids. Written as DNA, the CDR3 is TGCAGTGCTAGGGGGTTAGGGGGCGAAGAGACCCAGTACTTC. It is translated as CSARGLGGEETQYF.

This rearrangement joins TRBV4-1 to TRBJ2-6; tentatively, D is TRBD1 or TRBD2 (5 bases each). Germline lookup yields CDR1 MGHRA and CDR2 YSYEKL. This CDR3 is built from 16 residues. Trimming pared 0 bases from V and 2 bases from J, leaving 8 bases between. The CDR3 nucleotides are TGCGCCAGCAGCCAAGATGTGGGGGCTGGGGCCAACGTCCTGACTTTC. Translating gives CASSQDVGAGANVLTF.

The sample holds many counts of this clonotype. This chain uses TRBV20-1 with TRBJ2-7, with 7 bases matching TRBD1. CDR3 size: 15 residues. With 1 base clipped from V and 3 bases from J, the junction kept 9 bases outside the gene matches. Germline CDR1 DFQATT, CDR2 SNEGSKA (reference sequence). The DNA of the CDR3 is TGCAGTGCTAGAGCCCCAGGGGGATCCCGCTACGAGCAGTACTTC. It codes for CSARAPGGSRYEQYF.

This clonotype was seen only once. The J gene is TRBJ1-1, the V gene TRBV7-9; 8 positions match TRBD1. The germline gives CDR1 SEHNR, CDR2 FQNEAQ (reference sequence). This CDR3 spans 14 amino acids. V lost 7 bases, J lost 1 base, and 5 bases stayed unmatched. The CDR3 nucleotides read TGTGCCAGCACCCGGACAGGGAAGAACACTGAAGCTTTCTTT. It encodes CASTRTGKNTEAFF. Variable domain in full (rest from reference TRBV7-9 and TRBJ1-1): DTGVSQNPRHKITKRGQNVTFRCDPISEHNRLYWYRQTLGQGPEFLTYFQNEAQLEKSRLLSDRFSAERPKGSFSTLEIQRTEQGDSAMYLCASTRTGKNTEAFFGQGTRLTVV.

V usage is TRBV4-1 and J usage is TRBJ2-1; TRBD1 agrees at 9 bases. V was pared by 4 bases and J by 13 bases, with 8 bases of the junction left unmatched. Germline loops: CDR1 MGHRA, CDR2 YSYEKL. This CDR3 has 13 residues. CDR3 sequence reads: CASSPYGQGSQFF. CDR3 sequence (DNA): TGCGCCAGCAGCCCTTACGGACAGGGGTCTCAGTTCTTC.

The chain couples TRBV6-2 or TRBV6-3 to TRBJ2-5, with 8 bases lining up with TRBD2. Germline V CDR1 and CDR2: MNHEY, SVGEGT. The CDR3 sequence is 15 residues long. Losses at the gene ends were 6 bases for V and 4 bases for J; bases not matched to a gene: 10. The CDR3 spells CASRDQSGRGETQYF. In nucleotides, the CDR3 is TGTGCCAGCAGGGACCAGAGCGGGAGAGGAGAGACCCAGTACTTC.

This clonotype was seen a handful of times. The rearrangement uses TRBV12-3 or TRBV12-4 and TRBJ1-5, with TRBD1 identical over 7 bases. This CDR3 comprises 15 residues. J was trimmed by 5 bases and V by 5 bases; bases with no gene match: 9. The CDR3 DNA reads TGTGCCAGCAGTCCAAGGGGGCCAGGCGATCAGCCCCAGCATTTT. Translated, it gives CASSPRGPGDQPQHF.

The chain recombines TRBV6-4 with TRBJ2-1; 9 bases agree with TRBD2. In germline, CDR1 is MRHNA, CDR2 SNTAGT. The CDR3 consists of 14 residues. After removal of 4 bases from V and 9 bases from J, the junction contained 7 bases not matched to a gene. The CDR3 is CASSGLADDSEQFF. The CDR3 DNA reads as TGTGCCAGCAGTGGACTAGCGGACGATAGTGAGCAGTTCTTC.